The rows below give T cell receptor beta chains drawn from one sample of a study of T cell repertoires in cytomegalovirus infection. These receptors are not linked to any known antigen. TCRdb itself ran the reads through MiXCR, one entry per CDR3 protein. The sample has about 770,000 distinct CDR3 sequences; roughly 28% are singletons. The sequenced sample was cultured CD8+ T cells from PBMCs, obtained from culture after CMV antigen stimulation. These TCRs come from a human donor in good health (CMV status not recorded). Some clones in this sample may be carry-over from other donors' samples. CDR3s include the opening cysteine and the closing phenylalanine or tryptophan. The D gene is left open where the match is weak. Expanded clones get a size class; other rows say once, few or many, or leave the size out.

D | J | V | size | CDR3 | DNA
NA | TRBJ1-1 | TRBV19 | few | CASIVRATKSNTEAFF | TGTGCCAGCATAGTTAGGGCGACAAAGTCGAACACTGAAGCTTTCTTT
NA | TRBJ1-2 | TRBV6-1 | few | CASRGWTEYGYTF | TGTGCCAGCAGGGGGTGGACAGAGTATGGCTACACCTTC
NA | TRBJ1-4 | TRBV7-9 | few | CASSHGPSATNEKLFF | TGTGCCAGCAGCCATGGACCCTCTGCAACTAATGAAAAACTGTTTTTT
NA | TRBJ2-2 | TRBV20-1 | few | CSARDLRTVNTGELFF | TGCAGTGCTAGAGATCTACGGACAGTAAACACCGGGGAGCTGTTTTTT
NA | TRBJ2-3 | TRBV28 | NA | CASSLTGYSIWDTQYF | TGTGCCAGCAGTTTAACGGGATATAGTATCTGGGATACGCAGTATTTT
TRBD1 | TRBJ2-2 | TRBV5-8 | NA | CASSDRDRVGGELFF | TGTGCCAGCAGCGACCGGGACAGGGTTGGCGGGGAGCTGTTTTTT
NA | TRBJ1-4 | TRBV9 | few | CASSVGRTTNEKLFF | TGTGCCAGCAGCGTGGGACGGACCACTAATGAAAAACTGTTTTTT
NA | TRBJ1-1 | TRBV27 | NA | CASSILGSQNTEAFF | TGTGCCAGCAGTATCCTAGGAAGTCAGAACACTGAAGCTTTCTTT
NA | TRBJ1-5 | TRBV7-3 | NA | CASSQWGGDQPQHF | TGTGCCAGCAGCCAATGGGGGGGTGATCAGCCCCAGCATTTT
NA | TRBJ1-4 | TRBV7-9 | NA | CASSGPQRILFF | TGTGCCAGCAGCGGGCCGCAGAGAATTCTGTTTTTT
NA | TRBJ2-5 | TRBV7-2 | many | CASSSTTRLNIPQYF | TGTGCCAGCAGCAGTACTACTAGGCTCAATATTCCCCAGTACTTC
NA | TRBJ1-2 | TRBV14 | once | CASSRPGNLYGYTF | TGTGCCAGCAGCCGACCGGGAAACCTCTATGGCTACACCTTC
NA | TRBJ1-1 | TRBV11-2 | NA | CASGASFPEAFF | TGTGCCAGCGGCGCGAGTTTCCCTGAAGCTTTCTTT
NA | TRBJ1-2 | TRBV7-9 | NA | CASSSTSYGYTF | TGTGCCAGCAGCTCCACGAGCTATGGCTACACCTTC
NA | TRBJ1-2 | TRBV6-5 | few | CASRQVGAKGLANYGYTF | TGTGCCAGCAGACAGGTCGGGGCAAAGGGACTAGCTAACTATGGCTACACCTTC
TRBD1 | TRBJ1-1 | TRBV6-2/TRBV6-3 | NA | CASSPRDSLPEAFF | TGTGCCAGCAGTCCCCGGGACAGCTTACCTGAAGCTTTCTTT
TRBD2 | TRBJ2-1 | TRBV7-2 | many | CASSLAPGLAKDEQFF | TGTGCCAGCAGCTTAGCTCCGGGACTAGCAAAGGATGAGCAGTTCTTC
NA | TRBJ1-1 | TRBV11-3 | NA | CASSLGGREEAFF | TGTGCCAGCAGCTTAGGGGGCCGGGAGGAAGCTTTCTTT
NA | TRBJ1-1 | TRBV5-6 | NA | CASSLGGVMAEAFF | TGTGCCAGCAGCTTGGGAGGAGTCATGGCTGAAGCTTTCTTT
NA | TRBJ1-6 | TRBV7-6 | few | CASWGGTYNSPLHF | TGTGCCTCTTGGGGGGGGACCTATAATTCACCCCTCCACTTT
NA | TRBJ2-5 | TRBV18 | NA | CASCSGPGETQYF | TGTGCCAGCTGTTCAGGGCCCGGGGAGACCCAGTACTTC
TRBD1 | TRBJ1-2 | TRBV6-2/TRBV6-3 | few | CASSWTGKSDGYTF | TGTGCCAGCAGTTGGACAGGGAAGAGTGATGGCTACACCTTC
NA | TRBJ1-1 | TRBV12-3/TRBV12-4 | few | CASSFPGESTEAFF | TGTGCCAGCAGTTTCCCAGGGGAGAGCACTGAAGCTTTCTTT
TRBD2 | TRBJ2-3 | TRBV9 | few | CASSSWTSSADTQYF | TGTGCCAGCAGCTCCTGGACTAGCTCCGCAGATACGCAGTATTTT
NA | TRBJ2-2 | TRBV9 | NA | CASSVAQTGELFF | TGTGCCAGCAGCGTAGCGCAGACCGGGGAGCTGTTTTTT
NA | TRBJ2-2 | TRBV15 | NA | CATPGNTGELFF | TGTGCCACCCCAGGGAACACCGGGGAGCTGTTTTTT
NA | TRBJ1-2 | TRBV7-2 | many | CASSPGTDGYTF | TGTGCCAGCAGCCCCGGGACGGATGGCTACACCTTC
TRBD2 | TRBJ2-1 | TRBV29-1 | few | CSARSSGGSYNEQFF | TGCAGCGCCCGCTCTAGCGGGGGATCCTACAATGAGCAGTTCTTC
TRBD1 | TRBJ2-5 | TRBV7-8 | many | CASSLVTGQGNF | TGTGCCAGCAGCTTAGTTACGGGACAGGGAAACTTC
NA | TRBJ1-2 | TRBV2 | NA | CARGSRERHYGYTF | TGTGCCAGGGGGAGCAGGGAGAGGCACTATGGCTACACCTTC
NA | TRBJ2-3 | TRBV27 | few | CASRPGQDPDTQYF | TGTGCCAGCAGACCGGGCCAAGACCCAGATACGCAGTATTTT
TRBD2 | TRBJ2-2 | TRBV5-4 | few | CASSLELAGLANTGELFF | TGTGCCAGCAGCTTGGAGCTAGCGGGGCTCGCGAACACCGGGGAGCTGTTTTTT